Each of the 20 T cell receptor beta chains below was sequenced from the same sample in a study of blood T cell repertoires in COVID-19. TCRdb's table, derived via immunoSEQ multiplex PCR, lists solely in-frame clones and lacks some. The sample consists of about 140,000 clones, around 80% of them appearing once. The sequencing input was PBMCs or T cells enriched from blood (not recorded which). These receptors were collected from a woman under 30 who had been exposed to COVID-19.

V and J are TRBV7-8 and TRBJ1-5, with a weak D call TRBD1 (5 bases). Germline CDR1 is SGHVS and CDR2 is FQNEAQ. Trimming pared 2 bases from V and 4 bases from J, leaving 21 bases between. This CDR3 region has 18 residues. The CDR3 nucleotides are TGTGCCAGCAGCTTATCCGCATCTCCCGCACAGGTTAATCAGCCCCAGCATTTT. This encodes CASSLSASPAQVNQPQHF.

This clone was observed a single time. The chain is built from TRBV2 and TRBJ1-1; 7 bases are a match to TRBD1. The trim removed 5 bases at V and 4 bases at J, leaving 10 bases unmatched. This CDR3 is built from 15 residues. The germline CDR1 and CDR2 sequences are SNHLY and FYNNEI. CDR3 residues: CASSSTGAHGTEAFF. The DNA of the CDR3 is TGTGCCAGCAGTTCTACAGGGGCTCATGGCACTGAAGCTTTCTTT.

The chain couples TRBV28 to TRBJ2-7; D perhaps matches TRBD1 (6 bases). Trimming cost V 6 bases and J 1 base, with 13 bases left between them. From germline, CDR1 is MDHEN and CDR2 SYDVKM. CDR3 length: 14 residues. CDR3 sequence (DNA): TGTGCCAGCAGGCCAGGGGACCCTTCCTACGAGCAGTACTTC. It translates to CASRPGDPSYEQYF.

The rearrangement links TRBV6-5 to TRBJ1-1, with 9 nucleotides matching TRBD1. CDR1 is MNHEY, CDR2 SVGAGI, per germline. V lost 4 bases and J lost 5; bases outside the gene matches: 8. This CDR3 is 15 amino acids long. The CDR3 region has the DNA TGTGCCAGCAGTTCATTCTCGACAGGGGGAACTGAAGCTTTCTTT. It specifies CASSSFSTGGTEAFF.

This sequence joins TRBV19 and TRBJ1-1, with a tentative D call TRBD1 (5 bases). The length of the CDR3 is 12 residues. Germline CDR1 LNHDA, CDR2 SQIVND (reference sequence). Trimming stripped 6 bases from V and 5 bases from J, with 10 bases between. CDR3 DNA: TGTGCCAGTAGCCGTCAGGGTACTGAAGCTTTCTTT. Translated: CASSRQGTEAFF.

The rearrangement joins TRBV12-3 or TRBV12-4 to TRBJ2-1; weak D call: TRBD2 (5 bases). The CDR3 consists of 13 residues. Trimming removed 1 base at V and 10 bases at J, with 11 bases between. The CDR3 DNA reads as TGTGCCAGCAGTTTAGTGGCGGGCGGCGAGCAGTTCTTC. Its protein is CASSLVAGGEQFF.

V gene TRBV7-2 combines with J gene TRBJ1-4; 8 positions match TRBD1. V dropped 5 bases and J dropped 7; count of bases not matched to a gene: 6. The CDR3 runs 14 residues. The germline V gene has CDR1 SGHTA and CDR2 FQGNSA. The CDR3 sequence is CASSLAGQGEKLFF. The CDR3 DNA reads as TGTGCCAGCAGCCTGGCAGGACAGGGTGAAAAACTGTTTTTT. Using reference TRBV7-2 and TRBJ1-4 for the parts outside the CDR3, the full variable domain is GAGVSQSPSNKVTEKGKDVELRCDPISGHTALYWYRQSLGQGLEFLIYFQGNSAPDKSGLPSDRFSAERTGGSVSTLTIQRTQQEDSAVYLCASSLAGQGEKLFFGSGTQLSVL.

The J gene is TRBJ2-2, the V gene TRBV18; D not certain. The CDR3 extends over 15 amino acids. Trimming removed 0 bases from V and 4 bases from J, with 9 bases in between. Germline V gives CDR1 KGHSH, CDR2 LQKENI. The CDR3 DNA reads as TGTGCCAGCTCACCACCGGGCAGGTTCACCGGGGAGCTGTTTTTT. Protein product: CASSPPGRFTGELFF.

This chain connects TRBV4-1 to TRBJ2-7; 10 bases match TRBD2. J was trimmed by 1 base and V by 2 bases; bases with no gene match: 2. Germline V lookup: CDR1 MGHRA, CDR2 YSYEKL. This CDR3 is 15 amino acids long. Here the CDR3 DNA reads TGCGCCAGCAGCCAAACGACTAGCGGGTCCTACGAGCAGTACTTC. This gives the protein CASSQTTSGSYEQYF.

This rearrangement joins TRBV29-1 to TRBJ1-1, with D perhaps matching TRBD1 (6 bases). The germline V gene encodes CDR1 SQVTM and CDR2 ANQGSEA. This CDR3 is built from 14 residues. V lost 1 base, J lost 3 bases, and 12 bases lay in between. In nucleotides, the CDR3 is TGCAGCGTTGAAGGGGACAAAACTTACACTGAAGCTTTCTTT. As protein: CSVEGDKTYTEAFF.

V usage is TRBV20-1 and J usage is TRBJ1-2; no firm D call. The CDR3 is 10 amino acids. V was shortened by 3 bases and J by 5 bases, with 4 bases between the two germline ends. Germline loops: CDR1 DFQATT, CDR2 SNEGSKA (reference sequence). DNA for the CDR3: TGCAGTGCTAGGCGGTATGGCTACACCTTC. It codes for CSARRYGYTF.

V and J are TRBV7-9 and TRBJ2-1; 7 positions match TRBD2. This CDR3 comprises 13 residues. J lost 6 bases, V lost 6 bases, and 5 bases had no gene match. CDR1 SEHNR and CDR2 FQNEAQ come from the germline V gene (reference sequence). The CDR3 DNA follows: TGTGCCAGCAGGCTAGCGGCGACCAATGAGCAGTTCTTC. Its protein is CASRLAATNEQFF.

This clone occurred a few times. J is TRBJ1-4 and V is TRBV10-3, with TRBD1 identical over 7 bases. Germline V gene data show CDR1 as ENHRY and CDR2 as SYGVKD. The CDR3 contains 15 residues. Trimming cost V 10 bases and J 0 bases; bases outside gene matches: 8. CDR3: CATRDSSATNEKLFF. The CDR3 nucleotides are TGTGCCACGCGGGACAGCTCCGCAACTAATGAAAAACTGTTTTTT.

The V and J genes are TRBV18 and TRBJ2-2; TRBD1 aligns across 8 bases. CDR3 length: 15 residues. Germline-derived CDR1 and CDR2 are KGHSH and LQKENI. The junction had 7 bases not matched to a gene; V was cut back by 4 bases and J by 6 bases. CDR3 DNA: TGTGCCAGCTCACGCGGACAGGGAAGTTCCGGGGAGCTGTTTTTT. Its protein product is CASSRGQGSSGELFF.

The chain is built from TRBV30 and TRBJ1-1, with a possible D match to TRBD1 (5 bases). The CDR3 extends over 12 amino acids. V was clipped by 0 bases and J by 8 bases, with 10 bases between them. The germline CDR1 and CDR2 sequences are GTSNPN and SVGIG (reference sequence). The CDR3 spells CAWSVQAVEAFF. CDR3 in DNA: TGTGCCTGGAGTGTACAGGCAGTCGAAGCTTTCTTT.

The rearrangement links TRBV5-1 to TRBJ2-6; D possibly corresponds to TRBD1 (6 bases). Germline V CDR1 and CDR2: SGHRS, YFSETQ. V was cut by 5 bases and J by 4 bases, with 19 bases left in between. The length of the CDR3 is 17 residues. The chain's CDR3 is CASRTGYQKAGANVLTF. Here the CDR3 DNA reads TGCGCCAGCAGAACAGGGTACCAAAAGGCCGGGGCCAACGTCCTGACTTTC.

This chain's CDR3 is CASKSGRYNEQFF. The DNA of the CDR3 is TGTGCCAGCAAAAGCGGCAGGTACAATGAGCAGTTCTTC. The chain links TRBV2 to TRBJ2-1; tentatively, D is TRBD2 (5 bases). V was trimmed by 7 bases and J by 4 bases, leaving 11 bases between them. Germline V lookup: CDR1 SNHLY, CDR2 FYNNEI. The CDR3 runs to 13 residues.

V and J are TRBV5-5 and TRBJ2-7; 8 bases are shared with TRBD2. Germline V gives CDR1 SGHKS, CDR2 YYEKEE (reference sequence). V shed 0 bases, J shed 2 bases, and the junction held 1 base outside the gene matches. The CDR3 loop spans 14 amino acids. The CDR3 reads CASSLVSGTYEQYF. CDR3 in DNA: TGTGCCAGCAGCTTGGTTAGCGGGACCTACGAGCAGTACTTC. The whole variable domain, remainder taken from reference TRBV5-5 and TRBJ2-7, is DAGVTQSPTHLIKTRGQQVTLRCSPISGHKSVSWYQQVLGQGPQFIFQYYEKEERGRGNFPDRFSARQFPNYSSELNVNALLLGDSALYLCASSLVSGTYEQYFGPGTRLTVT.

This rearrangement joins TRBV4-1 to TRBJ2-1; D is unclear. V dropped 0 bases and J dropped 0 bases, with 9 bases sitting between them. The CDR3 contains 16 residues. The germline CDR1 and CDR2 sequences are MGHRA and YSYEKL. CDR3 loop: CASSQDIALSYNEQFF. The CDR3 coding sequence is TGCGCCAGCAGCCAAGACATCGCACTCTCCTACAATGAGCAGTTCTTC.

The chain carries TRBV27 and TRBJ2-7; 10 nucleotides align to TRBD1. The CDR3 consists of 14 residues. Trimming removed 3 bases from V and 5 bases from J; junction bases left unmatched: 4. CDR1 MNHEY and CDR2 SMNVEV come from the germline V gene (reference sequence). The CDR3 nucleotides are TGTGCCAGCAGTTTTTCCGGGACAGGGGACGAGCAGTACTTC. This translates into CASSFSGTGDEQYF.